These 15 T cell receptor beta chains share one sample of origin, sequenced in a study of Graves' ophthalmopathy and Graves' hyperthyroidism. RNA transcripts provided the template for amplifying TCR beta CDR3 regions. After a first-round RT-PCR with HTBI primers, a second-round multiplex PCR was run. TCRdb ran MiXCR on the multiplex PCR reads and lists one entry per CDR3 protein. The repertoire holds 200,000 to 250,000 distinct CDR3 sequences, roughly a fifth seen once, with around 45% in the top ten. The sequenced sample was peripheral blood. The receptors originated from a woman between 45 and 65 years old with Graves' ophthalmopathy.

The chain couples TRBV27 to TRBJ1-2; 11 bases map to TRBD1. CDR3 length: 17 residues. In germline, CDR1 is MNHEY, CDR2 SMNVEV (reference sequence). The V and J ends lost 0 bases and 4 bases, in that order; junction bases with no gene match: 7. The CDR3 loop reads CASSLSGQGAMGYGYTF. CDR3 DNA: TGTGCCAGCAGTTTATCCGGACAGGGGGCAATGGGCTATGGCTACACCTTC.

This clonotype was picked up many times. This chain joins TRBV28 and TRBJ1-1, with D uncertain. In germline, CDR1 is MDHEN, CDR2 SYDVKM. CDR3 size: 12 residues. Trimming pared 6 bases from V and 8 bases from J, leaving 13 bases between. CDR3 nucleotides: TGTGCCAGCAGCCCTCCGGTAGGGGAAGCTTTCTTT. It translates to CASSPPVGEAFF.

The sample holds many counts of this clonotype. The chain links TRBV28 to TRBJ2-7; D gene unclear. Deletions cut 5 bases from V and 3 bases from J, with 14 bases between. CDR1 and CDR2 from the germline V gene are MDHEN and SYDVKM. The length of the CDR3 is 14 residues. The CDR3 sequence: CASSRGRQIYEQYF. The CDR3 region has the DNA TGTGCCAGCAGTCGCGGCAGGCAGATCTACGAGCAGTACTTC. Drawing the rest from reference TRBV28 and TRBJ2-7, the complete variable domain is DVKVTQSSRYLVKRTGEKVFLECVQDMDHENMFWYRQDPGLGLRLIYFSYDVKMKEKGDIPEGYSVSREKKERFSLILESASTNQTSMYLCASSRGRQIYEQYFGPGTRLTVT.

The rearrangement joins TRBV30 to TRBJ2-2, with TRBD2 matching 12 bases. The CDR3 runs to 17 residues. Unmatched junction bases numbered 6, after V lost 0 bases and J lost 4 bases. Looked up from germline, CDR1 is GTSNPN and CDR2 is SVGIG (reference sequence). CDR3 in DNA: TGTGCCTGGAGTGTACGACTAGCGGGAGAGACCACCGGGGAGCTGTTTTTT. Protein product: CAWSVRLAGETTGELFF.

This clonotype was observed at least ten times. The chain is built from TRBV6-5 and TRBJ2-5, with TRBD2 matching over 10 bases. Germline assignment: CDR1 MNHEY and CDR2 SVGAGI. Trimming at V came to 4 bases and at J to 5 bases, leaving 4 bases not matched to a gene. The CDR3 sequence is 14 residues long. This chain's CDR3 is CASSFASGSETQYF. CDR3 sequence (DNA): TGTGCCAGCAGTTTCGCTAGCGGGAGTGAGACCCAGTACTTC.

This clonotype has ten or more counts. The V call is TRBV5-1, the J call TRBJ1-6; a possible D gene is TRBD1 (5 bases). Germline assignment: CDR1 SGHRS and CDR2 YFSETQ. The CDR3 sequence is 13 residues long. V was pared by 2 bases and J by 9 bases, with 9 bases between. Here the CDR3 reads CASSFNGGSPLHF. The CDR3 DNA reads TGCGCCAGCAGCTTTAATGGGGGTTCACCCCTCCACTTT.

This clonotype was picked up many times. The CDR3 loop is CASSPPGGQRYEQYF. CDR3 nucleotides: TGTGCCAGCAGTCCACCGGGGGGGCAGAGGTACGAGCAGTACTTC. The chain uses TRBV12-3 or TRBV12-4 and TRBJ2-7, with 8 bases fitting TRBD2. Trimming cost V 5 bases and J 4 bases; bases outside gene matches: 10. The CDR3 has 15 amino acids.

The chain combines TRBV7-3 with TRBJ2-7, with 10 bases aligning to TRBD2. V gave up 5 bases and J gave up 5 bases; unmatched junction bases: 6. Germline CDR1 SGHTA, CDR2 FQGTGA. The CDR3 is 14 amino acids. CDR3 nucleotide sequence: TGTGCCAGCAGCCCGGGACTAGCGTCCCACGAGCAGTACTTC. Residues: CASSPGLASHEQYF.

This clonotype occurred many times. The DNA of the CDR3 is TGTGCCAGTAGTCCCCGCCCAGGGAACAATCAGCCCCAGCATTTT. Amino acids: CASSPRPGNNQPQHF. The genes are TRBV19 and TRBJ1-5, with D maybe TRBD1 (5 bases). The CDR3 is 15 amino acids. Germline CDR1 is LNHDA and CDR2 is SQIVND (reference sequence). V was trimmed by 5 bases and J by 3 bases, leaving 14 bases between them.

The sample holds many counts of this clonotype. The chain carries TRBV27 and TRBJ1-6, with a possible D match to TRBD1 (5 bases). V was cut by 7 bases and J by 7 bases, with 8 bases left in between. This CDR3 comprises 12 residues. CDR1 MNHEY and CDR2 SMNVEV come from the germline V gene (reference sequence). This chain's CDR3 is CASTDRNSPLHF. CDR3 nucleotide sequence: TGTGCCAGCACTGACAGAAATTCACCCCTCCACTTT.

The sample holds many counts of this clonotype. One end of the junction varies from germline; a read error may be responsible. V usage is TRBV30 and J usage is TRBJ2-7; 7 bases fit TRBD1. This CDR3 spans 12 amino acids. Germline loops: CDR1 GTSNPN, CDR2 SVGIG (reference sequence). The chain's CDR3 is CAWSYTGTAFNF. The CDR3 coding sequence is TGTGCCTGGAGTTATACCGGGACAGCCTTCAACTTC.

The sample holds many counts of this clonotype. The CDR3 here is CASSTPTGQGGSGANVLTF. The CDR3 coding sequence is TGTGCCAGTAGCACTCCCACGGGACAGGGAGGCTCTGGGGCCAACGTCCTGACTTTC. This chain links TRBV19 with TRBJ2-6; 9 nucleotides agree with TRBD1. After removal of 6 bases from V and 0 bases from J, the junction contained 12 bases not matched to a gene. The CDR3 runs to 19 residues. CDR1 and CDR2 (germline): LNHDA, SQIVND (reference sequence).

To note about this clonotype: This may be a read error: a much more frequent sequence differs by one nucleotide. The rearrangement uses TRBV5-1 and TRBJ1-2, with 9 bases lining up with TRBD1. The CDR3 loop spans 16 amino acids. Germline CDR1 SGHRS, CDR2 YFSETQ. Here the CDR3 DNA reads TGCGCCATCAGCCAACTCACAGGGGGCATCAACTATGGCTACACCTTC. It specifies CAISQLTGGINYGYTF.

This clonotype was observed a handful of times. The chain links TRBV20-1 to TRBJ1-1; D perhaps matches TRBD1 (5 bases). Trimming took 7 bases from V and 3 from J, leaving 15 bases between them. The CDR3 has 13 residues. The germline V gene encodes CDR1 DFQATT and CDR2 SNEGSKA (reference sequence). The CDR3 bases are TGCAGTGGCAAAAGGTGGGACCACACTGAAGCTTTCTTT. Translating gives CSGKRWDHTEAFF.

This clonotype was seen at least ten times. The chain carries TRBV3-1 and TRBJ1-1, with D possibly being TRBD1 (5 bases). This CDR3 has 14 residues. CDR1 is LGHDT and CDR2 is YNNKEL in the germline V gene (reference sequence). Trimming pared 5 bases from V and 5 bases from J, leaving 15 bases between. DNA of the CDR3: TGTGCCAGCAGCGGTCAGGGAAGTAGGACTGAAGCTTTCTTT. This encodes CASSGQGSRTEAFF.